This T cell receptor (beta chain) was sequenced for a study of blood T cell repertoires in COVID-19. Study summary: Donors in the United States, Italy and Spain gave samples during acute or convalescent COVID-19. Sample material is recorded as cDNA or gDNA derived from T cells, B-cell-depleted T cells, or PBMCs.

Per the original methods: For nucleated cells, counts were estimated from reference gene primer amplification. Produced via immunoSEQ multiplex PCR; TCRdb's table is partial and in-frame only. V and J calls and clone size are those listed in that table; D and trimming were worked out from the DNA. This sample yields approximately 300,000 clones, of which about 90% are seen a single time; approximately 1.8% belongs to the top ten. One Seattle source followed patients from active infection through their disease course. V trimming: 1 base; J trimming: 2 bases; junction bases outside the gene matches: 5. This CDR3 contains 16 residues. CDR1 and CDR2 from the germline V gene are MNHNS and SASEGT.

The specimen sequenced was peripheral blood. This receptor was taken from a young woman with COVID-19, enrolled during active disease. The V call is TRBV6-1, the J call TRBJ2-5; 9 positions match TRBD2. CDR3 bases: TGTGCCAGCAGTGAAGGCGGGGCGGGGGGGCAAGAGACCCAGTACTTC. This translates into CASSEGGAGGQETQYF.